Here is one T cell receptor (beta chain) with its context. The data derive from a study of control samples from healthy donors and cancer patients. The V segment lost 7 bases and the J segment 4 bases; nucleotides outside the gene matches: 4. The CDR3 runs 13 residues. The assay was immunoSEQ multiplex PCR, and TCRdb's table has in-frame clones only and misses some. The table has around 150,000 clones, 85% to 90% seen once. The sample was blood. The receptor was derived from a man aged 25 to 45 in good health. The chain joins TRBV12-3 or TRBV12-4 to TRBJ1-2, with 9 bases matching TRBD1. The CDR3, as DNA: TGTGCCAGCACCCCACAGGGGGCCTATGGCTACACCTTC. Translated, it gives CASTPQGAYGYTF.